The T cell receptor (beta chain) described here comes from a study of beta chain features in type 1 diabetes (dated by TCRdb to about 2018). Describing the broader study: Mean age, gender distribution, total cell number and subset yield did not differ between patients and healthy donors. In the study, recently diagnosed type 1 diabetes patients and matched healthy donors were compared on the TCRB repertoires of their sorted circulating CD4+ T cell subsets. A total of 107,917,701 sorted cells were examined across all samples, and a strong correlation was observed between cell number per subset and RNA yield. Whereas all 30 or so donors provided naive and central memory subsets, regulatory and stem cell-like memory subsets were isolated from just 8 patients and about eight healthy donors.

A single peripheral blood draw of approximately 0.11 L on average was collected from each donor into heparinised tubes. A BD FACSAria II was used to sort naive, central memory, regulatory and stem cell-like memory CD4+ T cells with a panel that included CD45RO, CCR7, CD25, CD127, CD95 and CD27. Every sorted population had a purity above 95%. PBMCs were separated immediately by Lymphoprep density gradient centrifugation and were stained directly, without being cultured. So that batch effects would be minimized, each experiment stained and sorted samples in pairs, pairing one healthy donor with one patient. Remarks on this clone: The specificity of this receptor is unknown. Base qualities are missing; no much larger clone stands one base away.

Deletion took 6 bases off V and 8 bases off J, with a span of 13 bases between the germline ends. Sequences MNHEY (CDR1) and SVGAGI (CDR2) are obtained from the germline V gene. Spanning cysteine to phenylalanine, the CDR3 consists of 13 amino acids. The CDR3 DNA has 39 bases and is translated from base 1. All of the isolated RNA was reverse transcribed with the High Capacity cDNA Reverse Transcription Kit, so expressed TCRB transcripts were sequenced. Naive, central memory and regulatory T cell samples underwent deep immunoSEQ sequencing, averaging about 3.5 million total reads per sample. After sorted cells were lysed in RLT buffer, RNA was extracted with DNase-treated RNeasy Micro or Mini kits, with the choice depending on cell number. Each cell subset was processed separately to prevent cross-contamination, with patient and healthy donor samples processed together. Using the immunoSEQ multiplex PCR, TCRB sequences were amplified from cDNA into 87-bp fragments spanning the CDR3 region. The amplicons were sequenced using the Illumina HiSeq platform. Concerning the study's data processing: Synthetic template baselines were used to correct PCR bias computationally, reads within Hamming distance 2 were collapsed, and singletons that could not be merged were discarded. Reads were aligned against IMGT so that V, D and J genes, CDR3 length and insertions or deletions at six rearrangement sites could be assigned. Within each subset, clonotype counts were normalized to sorted cell number, and only after that were true diversity and Gini coefficients computed with the tcR R package. The overlap coefficient, calculated on TCRB nucleotide sequences, was used to quantify repertoire sharing. As a proxy for the pre-selection repertoire, out-of-frame TCRB sequences from naive cells were analyzed. TCRdb took this table from immuneACCESS and kept in-frame rearrangements with V and J called. Such tables lack part of the clones; where checked against another copy, unresolved V genes explain under half of the gap, and the rest is unexplained. The DNA was the basis for D and trimming; V, J and clone size are from that table. For this sample there are under 950,000 clones; 17% appear just once. Of the sample, around 0.02% is held by the ten largest clones.

Overall study outcomes, separate from this receptor: Type 1 diabetes patients showed a moderate but significant shortening of TCRB CDR3 length in all four CD4+ subsets. The naive, central memory and regulatory TCRB repertoires appeared to resemble one another more closely among patients than among healthy donors. Because cDNA was sequenced instead of genomic DNA, highly expressing activated cells could be over-represented, though the groups showed no difference in activation or CD3 levels. Because small numbers of individuals were included in the HLA sub-analyses, any influence of HLA type on TCRB rearrangement was left unresolved. PCR may preferentially amplify shorter templates, but because patient and control samples were amplified and corrected together, any resulting skew would affect both groups equally. At VDJ recombination sites, type 1 diabetes patients had fewer insertions and more deleted nucleotides, which implies abnormalities in thymic rearrangement.

The chain was built from TRBV6-5 and TRBJ1-4, and possibly TRBD1, on 5 matching bases. This clonotype was obtained from a woman aged 18-30 years in good health. What was sequenced was naive CD4+ T cells from blood. The intended sense of this specimen's cell subset or site label: true naive CD4+ T cells. CDR3 protein: CASSRVIREKLFF. The DNA reads TGTGCCAGCAGCAGGGTAATTCGGGAAAAACTGTTTTTT.